This T cell receptor (beta chain) was found in a study of blood T cell repertoires in COVID-19. V lost 8 bases to trimming and J lost 4 bases; unmatched junction nucleotides: 17. The CDR3 is made up of 17 amino acids. CDR1 is SNHLY and CDR2 is FYNNEI in the germline V gene. Clones were read by immunoSEQ multiplex PCR, and TCRdb kept only the in-frame ones, dropping some. The sample holds more than 250,000 clones, 85% seen once. The sample comprised peripheral blood. The chain combines TRBV2 with TRBJ1-5, with 7 bases matching TRBD1. This TCR came from a man aged 50 or older with active or convalescent COVID-19. For the CDR3, the DNA is TGTGCCAGCCAAGGATTTAGGACAGGAGGGACTAATCAGCCCCAGCATTTT. Translated, it gives CASQGFRTGGTNQPQHF.